This TCR beta chain was obtained from a study of blood T cells in healthy people across ages (dated by TCRdb to between 2015 and 2016). General notes on the study: Template switching captured roughly one uniquely barcoded TCR beta cDNA molecule per two T cells in model experiments. Donors of different ages were randomly distributed across sequencing lanes to avoid experimental bias. Using the same blood draw, the study looked at two additional independent replicas of 1 million unique cDNA reads for two donors, one aged 18 to 29 and the other aged 80 or older. Donors were grouped into four age groups: young (average approximately 16 years), middle-aged (over 35), aged (about 59) and long-lived (roughly 80). The study measured age-related changes in TCR beta repertoire diversity using deep sequencing normalized with unique cDNA molecular identifiers.

Donors were about 36 systemically healthy Caucasian individuals from Russia aged 6 to 90 years. Each donor gave 8.5 to 10 milliliters of peripheral blood, collected into EDTA-treated Vacutainer tubes. Ficoll-Paque density-gradient centrifugation was used to isolate PBMCs, with at least 7 million per sample. Total RNA was extracted from PBMCs with Trizol reagent, with at least 5.5 micrograms obtained per sample. Naive CD45RAhigh/CD27high T cell percentages were measured by flow cytometry on a PBMC aliquot from every donor. Broad study findings and their caveats: Compared with the aged group, the long-lived group had more naive CD4+ T cells, fewer expanded clones and increased TCR diversity, suggesting age selection. Donor CMV infection status was unknown, potentially confounding age-related changes in expanded clonotypes. Conclusive comparison of naive and antigen-experienced compartments was prevented by the profiling of bulk unsorted PBMCs. There was a strong correlation between observed TCR beta diversity and the percentage of naive T cells measured by flow cytometry. Total diversity estimates from one million sequenced T cells were considered lower bounds and underestimates. As age increased, observed TCR beta diversity per million T cells dropped in a roughly linear way, and a significant reduction was already evident by age 40.

The CDR3 goes from the cysteine to the phenylalanine over 17 residues. Of the read, only the CDR3 DNA is kept; its 51 bases are in frame from base 1. V loses 1 base at its end and J loses 0 bases; junction bases beyond the gene matches: 9. The CDR1 and CDR2 encoded by the germline V gene (reference sequence) are MNHEY and SMNVEV. Receptor amplification or capture employed 5' RACE. The instrument given in TCRdb is Illumina HiSeq 2500. A second 7 to 11 cycle PCR used a sample-barcoded 5' primer and a J-beta primer mix. A unique molecular identifier was introduced onto each TCR beta cDNA molecule by a template-switch 5' adaptor carrying 12 random nucleotides. Each sample yielded at least 3 million CDR3-containing paired-end reads. All of the RNA was converted into first-strand cDNA using the Mint cDNA synthesis kit, with a TRBC-specific oligonucleotide serving as the primer. Following uracil-DNA glycosylase treatment, all cDNA underwent a first 18-cycle PCR with the universal primers M1SS and BC2_uni_R. The study's processing was this. For normalization, 1 million high-quality reads, each with a distinct molecular identifier, were randomly selected from each sample. Instead of being binned into consensus sequences, reads with shared molecular identifiers were discarded. MiTCR, set to a Q25 quality threshold and the strictest error-elimination algorithm, was used for CDR3 identification, clonotype clustering and error correction. A nonparametric unseen species model using Euler transformation provided a lower-bound estimate of total TCR beta diversity. The public reads were quality trimmed at Q25 with fastp and then assembled into clones with MiXCR by TCRdb, keeping productive beta chains. Identical CDR3 protein sequences are pooled into one entry, listed with their most common genes and DNA. The V and J calls were not made by the authors but by TCRdb's processing. The sample table records 850,000 or so distinct CDR3 sequences; 25% to 35% of these occur just once. The top ten clonotypes cover around a sixth of the sample.

This clonotype was counted many times. Its binding antigen is unknown. The input lacks base qualities; no much larger clone sits a single base away. Sequencing was carried out using blood. The TCR was taken from an elderly woman in good health. The V and J genes are TRBV27 and TRBJ2-7, with 7 central nucleotides matching TRBD1. The DNA sequence follows: TGTGCCAGCAGTTTATGGGCCGGCAGGGGGAACTCCTACGAGCAGTACTTC. Translation gives CASSLWAGRGNSYEQYF.